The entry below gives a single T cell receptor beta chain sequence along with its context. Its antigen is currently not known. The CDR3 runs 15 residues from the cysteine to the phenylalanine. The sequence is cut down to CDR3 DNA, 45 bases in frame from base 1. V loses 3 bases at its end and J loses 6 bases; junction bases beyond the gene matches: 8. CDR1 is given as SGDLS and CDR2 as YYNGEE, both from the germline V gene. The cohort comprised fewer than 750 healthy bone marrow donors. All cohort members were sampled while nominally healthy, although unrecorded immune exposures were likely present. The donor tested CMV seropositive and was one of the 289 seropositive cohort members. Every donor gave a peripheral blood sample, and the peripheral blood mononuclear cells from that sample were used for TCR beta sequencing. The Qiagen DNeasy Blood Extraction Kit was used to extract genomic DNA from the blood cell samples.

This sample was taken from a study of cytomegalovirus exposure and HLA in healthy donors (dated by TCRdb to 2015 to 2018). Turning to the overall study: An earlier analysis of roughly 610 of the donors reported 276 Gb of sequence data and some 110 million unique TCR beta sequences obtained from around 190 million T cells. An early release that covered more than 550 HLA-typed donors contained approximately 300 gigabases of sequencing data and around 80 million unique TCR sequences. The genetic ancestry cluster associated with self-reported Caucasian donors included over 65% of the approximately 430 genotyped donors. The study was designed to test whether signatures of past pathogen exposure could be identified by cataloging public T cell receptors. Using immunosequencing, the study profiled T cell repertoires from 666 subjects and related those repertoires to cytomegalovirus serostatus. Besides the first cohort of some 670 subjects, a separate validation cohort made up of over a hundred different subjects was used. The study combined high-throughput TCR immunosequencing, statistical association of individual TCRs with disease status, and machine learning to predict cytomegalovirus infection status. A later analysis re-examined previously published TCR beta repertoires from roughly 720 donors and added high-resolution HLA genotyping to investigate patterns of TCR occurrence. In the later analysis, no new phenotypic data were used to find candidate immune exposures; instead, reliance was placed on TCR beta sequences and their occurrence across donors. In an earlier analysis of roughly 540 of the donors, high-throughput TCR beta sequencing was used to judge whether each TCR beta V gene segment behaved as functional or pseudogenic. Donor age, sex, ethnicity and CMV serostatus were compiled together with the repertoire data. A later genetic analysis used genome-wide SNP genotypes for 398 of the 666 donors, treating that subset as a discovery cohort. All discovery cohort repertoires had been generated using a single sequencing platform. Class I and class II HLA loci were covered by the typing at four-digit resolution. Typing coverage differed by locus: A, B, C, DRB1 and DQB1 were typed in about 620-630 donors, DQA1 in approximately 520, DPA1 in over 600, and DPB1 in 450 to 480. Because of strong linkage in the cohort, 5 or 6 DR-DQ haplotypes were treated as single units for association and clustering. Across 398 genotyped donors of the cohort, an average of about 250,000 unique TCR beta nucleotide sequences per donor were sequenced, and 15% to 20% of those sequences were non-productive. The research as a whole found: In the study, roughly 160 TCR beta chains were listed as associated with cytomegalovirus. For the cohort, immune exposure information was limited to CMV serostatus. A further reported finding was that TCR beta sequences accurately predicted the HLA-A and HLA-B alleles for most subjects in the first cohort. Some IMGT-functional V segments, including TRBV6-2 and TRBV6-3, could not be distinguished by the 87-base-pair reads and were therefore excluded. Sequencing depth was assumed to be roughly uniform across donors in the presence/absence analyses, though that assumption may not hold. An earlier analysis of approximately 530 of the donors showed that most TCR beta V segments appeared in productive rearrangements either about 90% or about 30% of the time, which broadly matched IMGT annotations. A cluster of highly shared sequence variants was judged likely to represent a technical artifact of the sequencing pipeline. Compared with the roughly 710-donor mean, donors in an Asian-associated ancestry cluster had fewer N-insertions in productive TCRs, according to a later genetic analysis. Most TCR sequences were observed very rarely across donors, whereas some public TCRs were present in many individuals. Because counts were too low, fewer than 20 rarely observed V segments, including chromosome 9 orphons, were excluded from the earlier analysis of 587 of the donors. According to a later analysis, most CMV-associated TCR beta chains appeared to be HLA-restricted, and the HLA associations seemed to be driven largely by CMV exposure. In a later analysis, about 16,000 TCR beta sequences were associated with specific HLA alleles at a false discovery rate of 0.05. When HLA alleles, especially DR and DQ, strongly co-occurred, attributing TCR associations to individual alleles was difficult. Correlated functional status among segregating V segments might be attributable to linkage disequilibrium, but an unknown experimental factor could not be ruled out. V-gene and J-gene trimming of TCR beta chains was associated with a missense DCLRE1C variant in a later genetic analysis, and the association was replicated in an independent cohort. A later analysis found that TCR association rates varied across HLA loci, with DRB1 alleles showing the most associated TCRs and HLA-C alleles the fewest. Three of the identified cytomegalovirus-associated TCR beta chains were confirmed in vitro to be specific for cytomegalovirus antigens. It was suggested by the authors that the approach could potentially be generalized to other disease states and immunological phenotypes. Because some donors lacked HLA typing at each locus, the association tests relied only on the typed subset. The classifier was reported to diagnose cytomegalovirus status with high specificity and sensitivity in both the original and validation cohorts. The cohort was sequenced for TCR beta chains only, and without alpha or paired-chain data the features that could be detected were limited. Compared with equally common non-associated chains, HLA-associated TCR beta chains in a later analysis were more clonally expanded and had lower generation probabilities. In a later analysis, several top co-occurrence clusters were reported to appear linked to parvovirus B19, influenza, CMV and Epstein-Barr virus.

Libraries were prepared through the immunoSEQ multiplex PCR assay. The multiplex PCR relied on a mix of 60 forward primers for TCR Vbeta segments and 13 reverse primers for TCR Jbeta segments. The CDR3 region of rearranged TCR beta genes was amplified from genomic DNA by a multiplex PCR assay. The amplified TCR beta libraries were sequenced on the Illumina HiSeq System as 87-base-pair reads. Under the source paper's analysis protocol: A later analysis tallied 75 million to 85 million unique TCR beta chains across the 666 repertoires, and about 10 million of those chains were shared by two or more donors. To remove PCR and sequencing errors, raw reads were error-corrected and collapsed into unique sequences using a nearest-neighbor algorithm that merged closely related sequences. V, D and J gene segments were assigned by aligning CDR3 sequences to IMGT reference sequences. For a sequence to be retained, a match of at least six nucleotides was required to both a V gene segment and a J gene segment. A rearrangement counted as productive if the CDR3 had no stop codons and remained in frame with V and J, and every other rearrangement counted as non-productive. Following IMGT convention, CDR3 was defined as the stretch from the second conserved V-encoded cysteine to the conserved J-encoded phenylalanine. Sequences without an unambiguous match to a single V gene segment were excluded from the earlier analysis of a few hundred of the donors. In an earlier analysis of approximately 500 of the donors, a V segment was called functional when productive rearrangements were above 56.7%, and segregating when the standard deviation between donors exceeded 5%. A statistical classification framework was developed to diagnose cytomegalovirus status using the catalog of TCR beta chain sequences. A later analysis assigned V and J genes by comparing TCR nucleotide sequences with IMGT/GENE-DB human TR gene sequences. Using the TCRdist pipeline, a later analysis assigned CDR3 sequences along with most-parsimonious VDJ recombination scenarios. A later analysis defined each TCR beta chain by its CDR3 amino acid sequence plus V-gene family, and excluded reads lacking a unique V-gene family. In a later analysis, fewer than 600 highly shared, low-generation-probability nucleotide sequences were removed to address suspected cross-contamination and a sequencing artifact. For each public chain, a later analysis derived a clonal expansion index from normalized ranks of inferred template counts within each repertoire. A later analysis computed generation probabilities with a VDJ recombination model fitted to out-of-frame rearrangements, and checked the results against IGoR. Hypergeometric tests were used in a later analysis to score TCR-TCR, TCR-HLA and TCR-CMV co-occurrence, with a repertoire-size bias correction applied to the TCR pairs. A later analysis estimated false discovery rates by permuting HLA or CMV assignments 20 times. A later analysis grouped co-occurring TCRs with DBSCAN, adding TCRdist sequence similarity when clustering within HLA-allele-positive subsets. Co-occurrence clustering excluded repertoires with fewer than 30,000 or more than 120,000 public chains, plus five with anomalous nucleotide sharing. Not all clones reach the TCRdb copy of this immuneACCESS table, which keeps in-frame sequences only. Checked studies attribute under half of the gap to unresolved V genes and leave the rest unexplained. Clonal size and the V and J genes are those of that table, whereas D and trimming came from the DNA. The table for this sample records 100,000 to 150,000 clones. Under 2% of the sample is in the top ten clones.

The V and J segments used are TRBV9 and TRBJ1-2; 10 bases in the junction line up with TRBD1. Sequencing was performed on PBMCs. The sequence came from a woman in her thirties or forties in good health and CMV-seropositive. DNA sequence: TGTGCCAGCAGCGATAGACCGGGACAGGGGAATGGCTACACCTTC. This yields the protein CASSDRPGQGNGYTF.